This T cell receptor beta chain was documented in a study of shared clonotypes between healthy human individuals. About the research overall: Serving as donors were two women and a few men, whose ages spanned 18 to 49. General study results and limits: Researchers sampled blood only, noting tissue repertoires likely differ. The naive CD4 repertoires of a few donors were compared, and roughly 5% of clonotypes were shared.

Some clones are missing from TCRdb's copy, which holds only in-frame ones; the method was immunoSEQ multiplex PCR. The sample carries 2 million or so clones, 90% to 95% recorded once. Comment on this clone: What it binds is not known.

The sequenced sample was naive CD4+ T cells sorted from blood. Subset here: CD45RA+ positively selected. This TCR came from a man aged 18 to 35 in good health.

CDR3 region: CASSELVADTQYF. CDR3 in DNA: TGCGCCAGCAGCGAACTAGTGGCAGATACGCAGTATTTT. The V gene is TRBV5-1, the J gene TRBJ2-3; tentatively, D is TRBD2 (5 bases). V lost 4 bases to trimming and J lost 4 bases, with 10 bases between them. CDR1 and CDR2 from the germline V gene are SGHRS and YFSETQ. The CDR3 totals 13 residues.